These 14 T cell receptor beta chains originate from one sample sequenced in a study of blood T cell repertoires in COVID-19. Sequencing used immunoSEQ multiplex PCR; TCRdb keeps in-frame clones, though not all of them. The repertoire holds some 450,000 clones, with approximately 88% as singletons. The sample was peripheral blood. These receptors all stem from a woman in her fifties or sixties with COVID-19, enrolled during active disease.

The sample holds one count of this clone. The V and J genes are TRBV3-1 (or the pseudogene TRBV3-2) and TRBJ1-5, with 9 bases identical to TRBD1. CDR3 size: 17 residues. Germline CDR1 and CDR2: LGHDT and YNNKEL (reference sequence). Unmatched junction bases numbered 10, after V lost 3 bases and J lost 4 bases. For the CDR3, the DNA is TGTGCCAGCAGCCACAACTATGGGACAGGGAGGAATCAGCCCCAGCATTTT. Its translation: CASSHNYGTGRNQPQHF.

This clone was found once. This chain uses TRBV3-1 (or the pseudogene TRBV3-2) with TRBJ1-1, with TRBD1 as a possible D gene (5 bases). Germline assignment: CDR1 LGHDT and CDR2 YNNKEL (reference sequence). V dropped 4 bases and J dropped 4 bases, with 10 bases sitting between them. The CDR3 contains 13 residues. The CDR3 spells CASSPGRATEAFF. The CDR3 DNA is TGTGCCAGCAGCCCGGGCAGGGCCACTGAAGCTTTCTTT.

With regard to this clone: The same CDR3 also results from other DNA sequences found in this sample. The chain uses TRBV18 and TRBJ2-1, with D perhaps TRBD1 (6 bases). CDR1 is KGHSH and CDR2 is LQKENI in the germline V gene. V lost 3 bases to trimming and J lost 4 bases, with 7 bases between them. The CDR3 spans 13 residues. This chain's CDR3 is CASSPGQYNEQFF. The CDR3 region has the DNA TGTGCCAGCTCACCCGGACAGTACAATGAGCAGTTCTTC. Using reference TRBV18 and TRBJ2-1 for the parts outside the CDR3, the full variable domain is NAGVMQNPRHLVRRRGQEARLRCSPMKGHSHVYWYRQLPEEGLKFMVYLQKENIIDESGMPKERFSAEFPKEGPSILRIQQVVRGDSAAYFCASSPGQYNEQFFGPGTRLTVL.

V and J are TRBV11-1 and TRBJ2-1, with 8 nucleotides matching TRBD1. This CDR3 comprises 15 residues. J gave up 0 bases and V 8 bases, and 6 bases lay outside the gene matches. Germline V gives CDR1 SGHAT, CDR2 FQDESV (reference sequence). CDR3 sequence reads: CASHRTGSSYNEQFF. The CDR3 nucleotides read TGTGCCAGCCACCGGACAGGGAGCTCCTACAATGAGCAGTTCTTC. The entire variable domain, with the rest obtained from reference TRBV11-1 and TRBJ2-1, is as follows: EAEVAQSPRYKITEKSQAVAFWCDPISGHATLYWYRQILGQGPELLVQFQDESVVDDSQLPKDRFSAERLKGVDSTLKIQPAELGDSAMYLCASHRTGSSYNEQFFGPGTRLTVL.

V is TRBV5-6 and J is TRBJ1-1, with D hard to call. CDR3 length: 15 amino acids. V lost 0 bases, J lost 9 bases, and 18 bases lay in between. The germline V gene has CDR1 SGHDT and CDR2 YYEEEE. The CDR3 sequence: CASSLGVWLGTKAFF. The CDR3 bases are TGTGCCAGCAGCTTGGGGGTATGGTTAGGAACTAAAGCTTTCTTT.

V usage is TRBV3-1 (or the pseudogene TRBV3-2) and J usage is TRBJ1-5; TRBD1 might be the D (6 bases). The CDR3 loop spans 14 amino acids. Germline V gene lookup returns CDR1 LGHDT and CDR2 YNNKEL (reference sequence). V was clipped by 4 bases and J by 3 bases, with 10 bases between them. Here the CDR3 reads CASSPGATNQPQHF. CDR3 coding DNA: TGTGCCAGCAGCCCAGGGGCCACCAATCAGCCCCAGCATTTT.

This chain joins TRBV7-6 and TRBJ1-2; maybe TRBD1 (6 bases). Germline loops: CDR1 SGHVS, CDR2 FNYEAQ. The CDR3 is 15 residues long. Trimming took off 2 bases at V and 2 bases at J, with 12 bases between the two ends. CDR3 in DNA: TGTGCCAGCAGCTTATCGGGGGGGGCCAACTATGGCTACACCTTC. Amino acids: CASSLSGGANYGYTF.

The chain recombines TRBV5-5 with TRBJ2-2; 13 bases align to TRBD2. Germline V gene data show CDR1 as SGHKS and CDR2 as YYEKEE (reference sequence). CDR3 length: 16 residues. Trimming took 4 bases from V and 6 from J; bases not matched to a gene: 6. The CDR3 loop reads CASSLGLAGAAGELFF. The DNA of the CDR3 is TGTGCCAGCAGCCTAGGACTAGCGGGGGCCGCCGGGGAGCTGTTTTTT.

V and J are TRBV9 and TRBJ1-2; the D gene is possibly TRBD1 (6 bases). Germline CDR1 and CDR2: SGDLS and YYNGEE. This CDR3 comprises 12 residues. V lost 3 bases and J lost 8, with 11 bases in between. The CDR3 sequence is CASSAWDTGYTF. In nucleotides, the CDR3 is TGTGCCAGCAGCGCTTGGGACACCGGCTACACCTTC.

The rearrangement links TRBV5-4 to TRBJ2-7; TRBD2 matches 10 bases. V was pared by 0 bases and J by 4 bases, with 7 bases of the junction left unmatched. Germline CDR1 and CDR2: SGHNT and YYREEE (reference sequence). The CDR3 is made up of 16 amino acids. The CDR3 nucleotides are TGTGCCAGCAGCTTGGCTACTAGCGGGGTAAGGTACGAGCAGTACTTC. Protein: CASSLATSGVRYEQYF.

The chain combines TRBV25-1 with TRBJ2-6; TRBD1 agrees at 12 bases. In germline, CDR1 is MGHDK, CDR2 SYGVNS. Germline trimming cut 4 bases from V and 1 base from J; bases unmatched to any gene: 2. The CDR3 consists of 17 residues. This chain's CDR3 is CASSGDRGRSGANVLTF. DNA for the CDR3: TGTGCCAGCAGTGGGGACAGGGGGCGGTCTGGGGCCAACGTCCTGACTTTC. Full variable domain (rest looked up from reference TRBV25-1 and TRBJ2-6): EADIYQTPRYLVIGTGKKITLECSQTMGHDKMYWYQQDPGMELHLIHYSYGVNSTEKGDLSSESTVSRIRTEHFPLTLESARPSHTSQYLCASSGDRGRSGANVLTFGAGSRLTVL.

The chain links TRBV19 to TRBJ1-3; no clear D gene. The germline gives CDR1 LNHDA, CDR2 SQIVND (reference sequence). The germline V and J ends were trimmed by 5 bases and 0 bases, with 5 bases remaining between them. This CDR3 is 13 amino acids long. The DNA for the CDR3 is TGTGCCAGTAGTCCGAGCTCTGGAAACACCATATATTTT. As protein: CASSPSSGNTIYF.

This sequence joins TRBV5-4 and TRBJ1-1; the D is unclear. The germline gives CDR1 SGHNT, CDR2 YYREEE (reference sequence). V was trimmed by 2 bases and J by 7 bases, leaving 15 bases between them. This CDR3 has 14 amino acids. The CDR3 loop is CASSFMGREGEAFF. CDR3 bases: TGTGCCAGCAGCTTTATGGGGAGGGAGGGTGAAGCTTTCTTT.

J is TRBJ2-7 and V is TRBV4-1, with 8 bases lining up with TRBD2. CDR1 MGHRA and CDR2 YSYEKL come from the germline V gene. The CDR3 sequence is 16 residues long. V lost 0 bases and J lost 5; bases outside the gene matches: 9. The CDR3 DNA follows: TGCGCCAGCAGCCAAGATCATCGGGGGGGGCTGAACGAGCAGTACTTC. It encodes CASSQDHRGGLNEQYF.